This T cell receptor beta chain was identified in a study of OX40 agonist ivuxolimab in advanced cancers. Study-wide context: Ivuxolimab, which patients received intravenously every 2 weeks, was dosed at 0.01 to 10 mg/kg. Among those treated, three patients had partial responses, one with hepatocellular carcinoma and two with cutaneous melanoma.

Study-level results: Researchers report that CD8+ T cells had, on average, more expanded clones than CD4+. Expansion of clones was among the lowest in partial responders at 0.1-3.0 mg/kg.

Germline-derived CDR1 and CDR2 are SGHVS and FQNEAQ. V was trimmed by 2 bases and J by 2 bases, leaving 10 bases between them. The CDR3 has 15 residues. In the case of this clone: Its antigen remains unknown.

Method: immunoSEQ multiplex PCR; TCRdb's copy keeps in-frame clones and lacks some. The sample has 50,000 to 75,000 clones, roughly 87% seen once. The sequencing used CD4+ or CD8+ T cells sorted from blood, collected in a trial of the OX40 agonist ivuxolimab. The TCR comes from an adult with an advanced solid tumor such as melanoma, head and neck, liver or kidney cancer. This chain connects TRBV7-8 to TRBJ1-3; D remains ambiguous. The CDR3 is CASSLISGAGNTIYF. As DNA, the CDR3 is TGTGCCAGCAGCTTAATATCGGGAGCTGGAAACACCATATATTTT.